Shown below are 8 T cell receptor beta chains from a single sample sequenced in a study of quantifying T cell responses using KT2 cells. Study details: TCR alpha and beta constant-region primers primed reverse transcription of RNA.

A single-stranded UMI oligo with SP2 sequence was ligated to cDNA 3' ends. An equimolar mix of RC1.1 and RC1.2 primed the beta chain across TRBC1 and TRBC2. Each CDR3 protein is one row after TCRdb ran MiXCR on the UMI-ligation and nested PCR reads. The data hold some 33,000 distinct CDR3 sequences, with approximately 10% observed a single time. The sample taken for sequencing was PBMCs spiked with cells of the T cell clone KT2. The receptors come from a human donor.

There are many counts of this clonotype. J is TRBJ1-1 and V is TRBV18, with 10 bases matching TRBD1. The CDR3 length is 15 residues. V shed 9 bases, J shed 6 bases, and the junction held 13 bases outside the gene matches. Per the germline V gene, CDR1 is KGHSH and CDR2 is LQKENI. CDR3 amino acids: CASSPGQGIWAEAFF. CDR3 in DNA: TGTGCCAGTTCGCCGGGACAGGGGATTTGGGCTGAAGCTTTCTTT.

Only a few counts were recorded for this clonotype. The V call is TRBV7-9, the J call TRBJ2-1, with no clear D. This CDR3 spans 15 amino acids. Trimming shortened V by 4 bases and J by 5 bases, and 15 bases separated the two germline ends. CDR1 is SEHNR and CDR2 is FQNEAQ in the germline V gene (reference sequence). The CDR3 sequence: CASSSFFSTDNEQFF. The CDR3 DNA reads TGTGCCAGCAGCTCATTTTTTTCGACGGACAATGAGCAGTTCTTC.

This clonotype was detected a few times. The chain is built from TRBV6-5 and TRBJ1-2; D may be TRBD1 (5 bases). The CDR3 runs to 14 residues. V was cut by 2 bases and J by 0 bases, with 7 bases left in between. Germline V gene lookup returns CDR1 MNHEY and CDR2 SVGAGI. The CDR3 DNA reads TGTGCCAGCAGTTACGGGGGATCTAACTATGGCTACACCTTC. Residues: CASSYGGSNYGYTF.

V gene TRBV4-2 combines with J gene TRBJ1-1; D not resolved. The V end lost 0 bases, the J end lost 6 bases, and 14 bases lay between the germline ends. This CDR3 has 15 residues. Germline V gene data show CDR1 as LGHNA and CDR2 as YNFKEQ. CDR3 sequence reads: CASSQDRSLRAEAFF. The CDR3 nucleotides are TGTGCCAGCAGCCAAGATCGGTCGCTCCGGGCTGAAGCTTTCTTT.

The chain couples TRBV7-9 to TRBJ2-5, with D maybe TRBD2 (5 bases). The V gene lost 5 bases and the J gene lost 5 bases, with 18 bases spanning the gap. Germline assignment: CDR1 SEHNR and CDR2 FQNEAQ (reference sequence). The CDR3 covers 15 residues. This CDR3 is CASSPGSSPWETQYF. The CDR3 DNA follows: TGTGCCAGCAGCCCGGGGTCTAGCCCATGGGAGACCCAGTACTTC. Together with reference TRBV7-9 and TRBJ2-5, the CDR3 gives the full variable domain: DTGVSQNPRHKITKRGQNVTFRCDPISEHNRLYWYRQTLGQGPEFLTYFQNEAQLEKSRLLSDRFSAERPKGSFSTLEIQRTEQGDSAMYLCASSPGSSPWETQYFGPGTRLLVL.

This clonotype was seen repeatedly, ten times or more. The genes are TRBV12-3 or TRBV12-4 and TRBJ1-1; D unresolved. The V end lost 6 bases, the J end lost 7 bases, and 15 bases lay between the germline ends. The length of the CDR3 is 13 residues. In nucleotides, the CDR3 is TGTGCCAGCAGCCTCGCGGTTCGGGGTGAAGCTTTCTTT. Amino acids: CASSLAVRGEAFF.

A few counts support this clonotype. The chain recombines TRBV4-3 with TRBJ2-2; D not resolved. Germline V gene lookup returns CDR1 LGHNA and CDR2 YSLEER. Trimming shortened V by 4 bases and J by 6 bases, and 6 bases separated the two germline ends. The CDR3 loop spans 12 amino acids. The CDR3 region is CASSRSPGELFF. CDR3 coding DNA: TGCGCCAGCAGCCGGTCGCCCGGGGAGCTGTTTTTT.

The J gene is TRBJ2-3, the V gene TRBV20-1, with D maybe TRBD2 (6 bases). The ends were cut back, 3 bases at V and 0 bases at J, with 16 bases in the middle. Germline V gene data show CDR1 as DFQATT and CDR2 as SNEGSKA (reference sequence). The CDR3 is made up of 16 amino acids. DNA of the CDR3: TGCAGTGCTAGTCCCTTGGGCCTAGCGAGCACAGATACGCAGTATTTT. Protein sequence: CSASPLGLASTDTQYF.